This T cell receptor (beta chain) was documented in a study of monozygotic twins with inflammatory bowel disease. Findings and caveats of the study: Whether twins were concordant or discordant made no difference to repertoire similarity, possibly from limited power. IBD patients shared fewer clonotypes with other individuals than healthy twins, especially patients with disease activity signs.

Addition of UMIs with a 6-nucleotide sample barcode was achieved by template switching. The study subjected TCRalpha and TCRbeta cDNA to two nested PCRs of 16 and 9 cycles. TCRdb reprocessed the 5' RACE reads and stores each CDR3 protein as one record, lacking DNA. This listing includes about 380,000 distinct CDR3 sequences. On this clonotype itself: What it binds is unknown.

The CDR3 has 14 amino acids. This sequence originates from a human donor with ulcerative colitis or Crohn's disease, or a healthy co-twin of an affected twin (not recorded which). The chain couples TRBV12-3 or TRBV12-4 to TRBJ2-7; lacking DNA, the TRBD1 call made by TCRdb goes unchecked. Source material: blood. This CDR3 is CASNPGTVSYEQYF.